Each of the 26 T cell receptor beta chains below was sequenced from the same sample in a study of shared clonotypes between healthy human individuals. Naive-designated CD8 cells lacked CD45RO, were positively enriched for CCR7, and omitted terminally differentiated effector memory CD45RA+ cells. Using immunoSEQ multiplex PCR, the repertoire was profiled, and TCRdb retains in-frame clones only, with some absent. Here the sample spans more than 2 million clones, over 85% being singletons. The source material was naive CD8+ T cells sorted from blood. Receptors originate from a man between 18 and 29 years old in good health.

This sequence joins TRBV7-6 and TRBJ2-5; D may be TRBD1 or TRBD2 (5 bases each). V lost 4 bases, J lost 2 bases, and 11 bases lay in between. The CDR3 runs to 14 residues. The germline CDR1 and CDR2 sequences are SGHVS and FNYEAQ. CDR3 region: CASSSAGRQETQYF. The CDR3, as DNA: TGTGCCAGCAGCTCCGCAGGGAGACAAGAGACCCAGTACTTC.

The chain carries TRBV5-6 and TRBJ1-1; D gene ambiguous. This CDR3 comprises 14 residues. The V and J ends lost 0 bases and 5 bases respectively, with 11 bases between them. The germline gives CDR1 SGHDT, CDR2 YYEEEE. The CDR3 loop is CASSLARNPTEAFF. For the CDR3, the DNA is TGTGCCAGCAGCTTGGCCCGGAACCCAACTGAAGCTTTCTTT.

CDR3 region: CASSFKAPYEQYF. DNA of the CDR3: TGTGCCAGCAGTTTCAAAGCTCCCTACGAGCAGTACTTC. The chain carries TRBV27 and TRBJ2-7; no clear D. This CDR3 spans 13 amino acids. Germline V lookup: CDR1 MNHEY, CDR2 SMNVEV (reference sequence). V shed 3 bases and J shed 2 bases, with 8 bases lying between them.

Comments on this clone: This may stem from a read error, because a much larger clone lies one nucleotide away. The CDR3 DNA is TGTGCCAGCAGCGGCGGGGGGAACACTGAAGCTTTCTTT. Translation gives CASSGGGNTEAFF. V and J are TRBV13 and TRBJ1-1, with D possibly TRBD1 on 5 matching bases. Germline CDR1 is PRHDT and CDR2 is FYEKMQ (reference sequence). This CDR3 has 13 amino acids. V lost 5 bases, J lost 1 base, and 8 bases lay in between.

In its sample, this clone was seen once. The chain couples TRBV6-1 to TRBJ1-2; TRBD1 might be the D (6 bases). V lost 6 bases and J 2 bases, leaving 13 bases between the germline ends. The germline V gene encodes CDR1 MNHNS and CDR2 SASEGT. This CDR3 has 14 amino acids. CDR3 amino acids: CASSIRGANYGYTF. The CDR3 DNA reads TGTGCCAGCAGCATCAGGGGAGCAAACTATGGCTACACCTTC.

The chain is built from TRBV6-5 and TRBJ2-2, with D unclear. Deletions cut 5 bases from V and 5 bases from J, with 6 bases between. Germline loops: CDR1 MNHEY, CDR2 SVGAGI. CDR3 length: 12 amino acids. CDR3 sequence reads: CASSTQTGELFF. As DNA, the CDR3 is TGTGCCAGCAGTACACAGACCGGGGAGCTGTTTTTT.

The chain carries TRBV4-3 and TRBJ2-7; the D is unclear. CDR3 length: 18 amino acids. The germline V gene has CDR1 LGHNA and CDR2 YSLEER. V was clipped by 0 bases and J by 5 bases, with 23 bases between them. The CDR3 DNA reads as TGCGCCAGCAGCCAAGACGCGTTTGCAGTTGCCAACGTGGACGAGCAGTACTTC. Its translation is CASSQDAFAVANVDEQYF.

Concerning this clone itself: This may arise from a read error, as a much more abundant clone is one base away. Other DNA sequences in the sample encode the same CDR3. This CDR3 reads CASSYDREETQYF. CDR3 DNA sequence: TGTGCCAGCAGTTATGACAGGGAAGAGACCCAGTACTTC. The chain combines TRBV6-5 with TRBJ2-5; 7 nucleotides align to TRBD1. The CDR3 consists of 13 residues. Germline V gene data show CDR1 as MNHEY and CDR2 as SVGAGI. After removal of 3 bases from V and 3 bases from J, the junction contained 1 base not matched to a gene.

The chain employs TRBV28 and TRBJ1-2; 7 bases match TRBD1. The ends lost 6 bases at V and 5 bases at J; junction bases unmatched: 9. Germline V CDR1 and CDR2: MDHEN, SYDVKM. The CDR3 extends over 14 amino acids. The CDR3 DNA reads TGTGCCAGCAGCATCGACAGGGAAGGGTATGGCTACACCTTC. Translation: CASSIDREGYGYTF.

V and J are TRBV27 and TRBJ2-3, with D hard to call. Looked up from germline, CDR1 is MNHEY and CDR2 is SMNVEV (reference sequence). This CDR3 has 14 residues. V lost 6 bases to trimming and J lost 2 bases, with 12 bases between them. CDR3 amino acids: CASSDFGLTDTQYF. In DNA, the CDR3 is TGTGCCAGCAGCGATTTTGGGCTCACAGATACGCAGTATTTT.

The genes are TRBV11-3 and TRBJ2-7; 7 nucleotides align to TRBD2. V trimming: 1 base; J trimming: 0 bases; junction bases outside the gene matches: 3. Germline-derived CDR1 and CDR2 are SGHNT and YENEEA. The CDR3 has 15 residues. The CDR3: CASSLGLAASYEQYF. CDR3 sequence (DNA): TGTGCCAGCAGCTTAGGGCTAGCGGCCTCCTACGAGCAGTACTTC.

This chain joins TRBV6-5 and TRBJ1-1, with 8 bases aligning to TRBD1. The CDR3 is 15 amino acids. Germline CDR1 reads MNHEY; CDR2 reads SVGAGI. J gave up 4 bases and V 2 bases, and 6 bases lay outside the gene matches. CDR3: CASSYGQGAVTEAFF. The DNA for the CDR3 is TGTGCCAGCAGTTACGGTCAGGGGGCGGTCACTGAAGCTTTCTTT.

The CDR3 spells CASSDPKLQPYEQYF. As DNA, the CDR3 is TGTGCCAGCAGCGACCCAAAGCTTCAGCCCTACGAGCAGTACTTC. The chain links TRBV7-2 to TRBJ2-7; D gene unclear. Trimming left V 5 bases short and J 2 bases short, with 16 bases between. The CDR3 runs 15 residues. Germline V gives CDR1 SGHTA, CDR2 FQGNSA.

The CDR3 sequence: CASSLSTGAGTDTQYF. DNA of the CDR3: TGTGCCAGCTCACTCTCTACGGGAGCCGGCACAGATACGCAGTATTTT. The rearrangement joins TRBV18 to TRBJ2-3; tentative D call: TRBD2 (6 bases). V was trimmed by 4 bases and J by 1 base, leaving 15 bases between them. The CDR3 totals 16 residues. The germline V gene has CDR1 KGHSH and CDR2 LQKENI. The full variable domain, with the rest looked up from reference TRBV18 and TRBJ2-3, is NAGVMQNPRHLVRRRGQEARLRCSPMKGHSHVYWYRQLPEEGLKFMVYLQKENIIDESGMPKERFSAEFPKEGPSILRIQQVVRGDSAAYFCASSLSTGAGTDTQYFGPGTRLTVL.

This chain uses TRBV11-2 with TRBJ2-1; TRBD2 agrees at 12 bases. In germline, CDR1 is SGHAT, CDR2 FQNNGV. Trimming took 5 bases from V and 8 from J; bases not matched to a gene: 7. CDR3 length: 15 amino acids. In DNA form, the CDR3 reads TGTGCCAGCAGCACCCGGACTAGCGGGGTTCATGAGCAGTTCTTC. Its protein is CASSTRTSGVHEQFF. The variable domain in full, with the rest retrieved from reference TRBV11-2 and TRBJ2-1, is EAGVAQSPRYKIIEKRQSVAFWCNPISGHATLYWYQQILGQGPKLLIQFQNNGVVDDSQLPKDRFSAERLKGVDSTLKIQPAKLEDSAVYLCASSTRTSGVHEQFFGPGTRLTVL.

The CDR3 here is CASSPLAGGHYEQYF. Written as DNA, the CDR3 is TGTGCCAGCAGCCCACTAGCGGGGGGGCACTACGAGCAGTACTTC. The rearrangement links TRBV6-5 to TRBJ2-7, with TRBD2 matching over 13 bases. The CDR3 extends over 15 amino acids. With 6 bases clipped from V and 3 bases from J, the junction kept 5 bases outside the gene matches. CDR1 is MNHEY and CDR2 is SVGAGI in the germline V gene.

The chain uses TRBV7-6 and TRBJ2-3, with 11 bases lining up with TRBD2. V shed 1 base and J 2 bases; nucleotides not matched to a gene: 5. Per the germline V gene, CDR1 is SGHVS and CDR2 is FNYEAQ. This CDR3 has 17 amino acids. The CDR3 sequence: CASSLGPSGGHTDTQYF. DNA of the CDR3: TGTGCCAGCAGCTTAGGTCCTAGCGGGGGGCACACAGATACGCAGTATTTT. Supplemented by reference TRBV7-6 and TRBJ2-3, the full variable domain reads GAGVSQSPRYKVTKRGQDVALRCDPISGHVSLYWYRQALGQGPEFLTYFNYEAQQDKSGLPNDRFSAERPEGSISTLTIQRTEQRDSAMYRCASSLGPSGGHTDTQYFGPGTRLTVL.

The J gene is TRBJ2-7, the V gene TRBV4-2; no clear D gene. The germline gives CDR1 LGHNA, CDR2 YNFKEQ. This CDR3 spans 14 amino acids. The ends were cut back, 0 bases at V and 4 bases at J, with 10 bases in the middle. The CDR3 reads CASSQDPTLYEQYF. In DNA, the CDR3 is TGTGCCAGCAGCCAAGATCCAACTTTGTACGAGCAGTACTTC.

A single count supports this clone. The chain couples TRBV7-2 to TRBJ2-7; TRBD2 matches 10 bases. In germline, CDR1 is SGHTA, CDR2 FQGNSA. V lost 5 bases, J lost 3 bases, and 10 bases stayed unmatched. CDR3 length equals 16 residues. In DNA form, the CDR3 reads TGTGCCAGCAGCCCGAAATTAGCGGGAGGATTCTACGAGCAGTACTTC. Amino acid sequence: CASSPKLAGGFYEQYF.

V and J are TRBV11-2 and TRBJ1-4; the match to TRBD1 covers 8 bases. The V gene end was trimmed by 1 base and the J gene end by 12 bases; junction bases not matched to a gene: 10. Germline V lookup: CDR1 SGHAT, CDR2 FQNNGV. The CDR3 contains 15 residues. The CDR3 protein is CASSLVRGPLLELFF. CDR3 DNA sequence: TGTGCCAGCAGCTTAGTCAGGGGGCCCCTTCTGGAACTGTTTTTT.

Regarding this clone: This CDR3 is also generated by other DNA sequences in the sample. The chain carries TRBV6-6 and TRBJ2-7; D may be TRBD2 (5 bases). Looked up from germline, CDR1 is MNHNY and CDR2 is SVGAGI (reference sequence). There are 14 residues in the CDR3. With 2 bases removed from V and 2 bases from J, the gap between germline ends came to 10 bases. The CDR3 nucleotides are TGTGCCAGCAGTTACAGCGGCCCGGCCTACGAGCAGTACTTC. Translated, it gives CASSYSGPAYEQYF.

This rearrangement joins TRBV7-9 to TRBJ1-6, with 10 bases that match TRBD1. Germline V gives CDR1 SEHNR, CDR2 FQNEAQ (reference sequence). This CDR3 is built from 15 residues. V was pared by 2 bases and J by 8 bases, with 3 bases of the junction left unmatched. CDR3 sequence reads: CASSLSGQGYSPLHF. CDR3 in DNA: TGTGCCAGCAGCTTATCGGGACAGGGGTATTCACCCCTCCACTTT.

The chain employs TRBV6-5 and TRBJ2-2, with D possibly being TRBD1 (6 bases). Germline lookup yields CDR1 MNHEY and CDR2 SVGAGI. Trimming removed 5 bases from V and 5 bases from J, with 9 bases in between. The length of the CDR3 is 13 residues. The CDR3 nucleotides are TGTGCCAGCAGTGGCAGGGGAACCGGGGAGCTGTTTTTT. It yields the protein CASSGRGTGELFF.

The chain joins TRBV27 to TRBJ2-1; the match to TRBD2 covers 7 bases. Germline assignment: CDR1 MNHEY and CDR2 SMNVEV (reference sequence). The CDR3 is 15 residues long. The V gene end was trimmed by 6 bases and the J gene end by 8 bases; junction bases not matched to a gene: 13. CDR3: CASSPRGREEYEQFF. The CDR3 DNA reads TGTGCCAGCAGCCCACGGGGGAGGGAAGAATATGAGCAGTTCTTC.

The CDR3 region has the DNA TGCGCCAGCAGCCAAGAGGGCGGCCTTACGAACACCGGGGAGCTGTTTTTT. Its protein is CASSQEGGLTNTGELFF. The chain carries TRBV4-1 and TRBJ2-2; D not resolved. V gave up 0 bases and J gave up 0 bases, with 11 bases separating them. In germline, CDR1 is MGHRA, CDR2 YSYEKL. This CDR3 comprises 17 residues.

The chain is built from TRBV9 and TRBJ1-3; D is ambiguous. Germline V CDR1 and CDR2: SGDLS, YYNGEE. The V end lost 3 bases, the J end lost 0 bases, and 10 bases lay between the germline ends. CDR3 length equals 15 residues. In nucleotides, the CDR3 is TGTGCCAGCAGCGCCGAAGGGCCCTCTGGAAACACCATATATTTT. This gives the protein CASSAEGPSGNTIYF. The full variable domain, completed using reference TRBV9 and TRBJ1-3, is DSGVTQTPKHLITATGQRVTLRCSPRSGDLSVYWYQQSLDQGLQFLIQYYNGEERAKGNILERFSAQQFPDLHSELNLSSLELGDSALYFCASSAEGPSGNTIYFGEGSWLTVV.